A selection of T cell receptor beta chains follows, all from one sample in a study of OX40 agonist ivuxolimab in advanced cancers. Generated by immunoSEQ multiplex PCR, the TCRdb table keeps only in-frame clones and is missing some. The sample holds just under 65,000 clones, around 90% seen once. The sequenced sample was CD4+ or CD8+ T cells sorted from blood, obtained in a trial of the OX40 agonist ivuxolimab. Receptors were obtained from an adult with an advanced solid tumor such as melanoma, head and neck, liver or kidney cancer. CDR3s include the opening cysteine and the closing phenylalanine or tryptophan. D genes are given only for firm matches. The size of a clone is reported for some rows only, either as once, few or many, or as a class for expanded clones.

.,TRBJ2-3,TRBV2,.,16,TGTGCCAGCAGTGATGGGGGAGCTTACGGCACAGATACGCAGTATTTT,CASSDGGAYGTDTQYF
.,TRBJ1-1,TRBV6-1,.,15,TGTGCCAGCTCGGAAGGGCCAGCATTGAACACTGAAGCTTTCTTT,CASSEGPALNTEAFF
.,TRBJ2-3,TRBV28,.,18,TGTGCCAGCAGTTTAGGAAGAGGTCAAGATCCTTCCACAGATACGCAGTATTTT,CASSLGRGQDPSTDTQYF
.,TRBJ2-3,TRBV29-1,.,11,TGCAGCGACCTCACACTTGGTACGCAGTATTTT,CSDLTLGTQYF
TRBD1,TRBJ1-1,TRBV2,.,15,TGTGCCAGCAGTGCGGACAGGGGGTGGAACACTGAAGCTTTCTTT,CASSADRGWNTEAFF
TRBD2,TRBJ2-3,TRBV7-9,.,16,TGTGCCAGCAGCTTAGAGTTCCTAGCGGGATTAGATACGCAGTATTTT,CASSLEFLAGLDTQYF
TRBD1,TRBJ1-6,TRBV2,.,13,TGTGCCAGCCGGGCAGGGGGGCCTTCCCCCCTCCACTTT,CASRAGGPSPLHF
.,TRBJ1-4,TRBV21-1,.,12,TGTGCCAGCAGCAAAGGGGGGAGGGAGGTGTTTTTT,CASSKGGREVFF
.,TRBJ1-6,TRBV7-3,.,15,TGTGCCAGCAGCTTAACTGGCAGGGGATACTCACCCCTCCACTTT,CASSLTGRGYSPLHF
.,TRBJ2-1,TRBV4-1,.,13,TGCGCCAGCAGCCAAGATGGTTTCAGGGAGCAGTTCTTC,CASSQDGFREQFF
.,TRBJ2-7,TRBV6-4,.,12,TGTGCCAGCCCCAGAGCCCCCTACGAGCAGTACTTC,CASPRAPYEQYF
.,TRBJ2-7,TRBV19,.,13,TGTGCCAGTAGCCCGGGACACCCCTACGAGCAGTACTTC,CASSPGHPYEQYF
.,TRBJ2-7,TRBV5-8,.,15,TGTGCCAGCAGTTACCGGGATGCATACTCCTACGAGCAGTACTTC,CASSYRDAYSYEQYF
TRBD2,TRBJ2-2,TRBV28,.,17,TGTGCCAGCAGTTGGACTAGCGGGAGAGGGAACACCGGGGAGCTGTTTTTT,CASSWTSGRGNTGELFF
TRBD1,TRBJ2-5,TRBV9,.,15,TGTGCCAGCAGCGCTGCCTCCGGGACAGAGAAGACCCAGTACTTC,CASSAASGTEKTQYF
TRBD1,TRBJ1-2,TRBV6-5,.,16,TGTGCCAGCAGTTTCGCCCGACAGGGGTTGAACTATGGCTACACCTTC,CASSFARQGLNYGYTF
.,TRBJ2-5,TRBV7-8,.,16,TGTGCCAGCAGCTCCTACACCCAGGGTAGGGGAGAGACCCAGTACTTC,CASSSYTQGRGETQYF
TRBD1,TRBJ2-3,TRBV5-1,.,15,TGCGCCAGCAGCTTGACCAGGGGGTCCACAGATACGCAGTATTTT,CASSLTRGSTDTQYF
.,TRBJ1-2,TRBV14,.,13,TGTGCCAGCAGCCCCGACAACCTCTATGGCTACACCTTC,CASSPDNLYGYTF
.,TRBJ1-1,TRBV18,.,14,TGTGCCAGCTCCCTCGACGGTAAGAACACTGAAGCTTTCTTT,CASSLDGKNTEAFF
TRBD1,TRBJ1-2,TRBV7-2,once,15,TGTGCCAGCAGCGTAGGGACAGGGGTTACCTATGGCTACACCTTC,CASSVGTGVTYGYTF
.,TRBJ1-5,TRBV7-8,once,15,TGTGCCAGCAGCCCTAGGTGGGGGAACAATCAGCCCCAGCATTTT,CASSPRWGNNQPQHF
.,TRBJ2-3,TRBV5-4,.,14,TGTGCCAGCAGCTCGGACACGTTCACAGATACGCAGTATTTT,CASSSDTFTDTQYF
.,TRBJ1-5,TRBV2,few,14,TGTGCCAGCAGTTCTGACACAGCTAATCAGCCCCAGCATTTT,CASSSDTANQPQHF